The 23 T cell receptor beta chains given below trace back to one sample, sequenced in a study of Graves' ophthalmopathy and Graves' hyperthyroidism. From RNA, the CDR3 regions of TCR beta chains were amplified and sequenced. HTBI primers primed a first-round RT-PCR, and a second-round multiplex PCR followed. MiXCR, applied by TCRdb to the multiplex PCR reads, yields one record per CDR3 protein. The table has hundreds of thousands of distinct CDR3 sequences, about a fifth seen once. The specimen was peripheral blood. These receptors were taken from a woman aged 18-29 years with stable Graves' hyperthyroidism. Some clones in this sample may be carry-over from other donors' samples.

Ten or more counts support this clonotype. The CDR3 DNA is TGTGCCAGCAGTGAACCGGGGTACGAGCAGTACTTC. Encoded protein: CASSEPGYEQYF. The genes are TRBV6-4 and TRBJ2-7; tentatively, D is TRBD2 (5 bases). V lost 3 bases and J lost 4, with 7 bases in between. Germline CDR1 reads MRHNA; CDR2 reads SNTAGT. This CDR3 is 12 amino acids long.

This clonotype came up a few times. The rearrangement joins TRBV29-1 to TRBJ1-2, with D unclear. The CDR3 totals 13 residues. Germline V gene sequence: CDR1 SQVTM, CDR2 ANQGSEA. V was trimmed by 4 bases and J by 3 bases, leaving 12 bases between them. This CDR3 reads CSVVRAVDYGYTF. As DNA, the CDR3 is TGCAGCGTTGTACGCGCAGTCGACTATGGCTACACCTTC. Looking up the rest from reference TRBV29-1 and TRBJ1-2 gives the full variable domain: SAVISQKPSRDICQRGTSLTIQCQVDSQVTMMFWYRQQPGQSLTLIATANQGSEATYESGFVIDKFPISRPNLTFSTLTVSNMSPEDSSIYLCSVVRAVDYGYTFGSGTRLTVV.

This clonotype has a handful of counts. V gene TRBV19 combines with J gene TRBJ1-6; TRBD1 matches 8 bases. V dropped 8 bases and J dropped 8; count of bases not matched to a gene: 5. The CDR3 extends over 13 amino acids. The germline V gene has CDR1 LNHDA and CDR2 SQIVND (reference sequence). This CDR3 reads CASCTGGYSPLHF. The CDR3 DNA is TGTGCCAGTTGCACAGGGGGGTATTCACCCCTCCACTTT.

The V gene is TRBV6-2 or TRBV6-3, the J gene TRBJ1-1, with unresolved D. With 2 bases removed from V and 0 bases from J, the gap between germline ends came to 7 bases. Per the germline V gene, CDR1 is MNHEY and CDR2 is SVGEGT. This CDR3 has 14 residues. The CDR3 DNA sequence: TGTGCCAGCAGTTACGCACAACTGAACACTGAAGCTTTCTTT. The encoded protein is CASSYAQLNTEAFF.

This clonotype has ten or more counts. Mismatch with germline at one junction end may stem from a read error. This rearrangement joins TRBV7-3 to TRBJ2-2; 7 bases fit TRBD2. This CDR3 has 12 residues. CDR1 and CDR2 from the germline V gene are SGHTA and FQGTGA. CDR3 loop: CASSRGAGELFF. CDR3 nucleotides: TGTGCTAGCAGCCGGGGGGCCGGGGAGCTGTTTTTT.

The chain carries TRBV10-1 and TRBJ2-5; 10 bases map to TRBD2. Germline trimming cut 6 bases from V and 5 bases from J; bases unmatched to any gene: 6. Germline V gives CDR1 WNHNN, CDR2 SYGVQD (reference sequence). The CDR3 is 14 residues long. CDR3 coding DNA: TGCGCCAGCAGAATAGCGGGGGGTCGGGAGACCCAGTACTTC. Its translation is CASRIAGGRETQYF.

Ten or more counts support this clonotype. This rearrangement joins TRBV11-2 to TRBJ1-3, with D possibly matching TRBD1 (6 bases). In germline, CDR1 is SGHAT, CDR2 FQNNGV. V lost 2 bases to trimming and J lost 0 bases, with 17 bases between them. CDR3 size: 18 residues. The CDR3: CASSLLPGVGTSGNTIYF. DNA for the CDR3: TGTGCCAGCAGCTTACTTCCAGGGGTAGGCACCTCTGGAAACACCATATATTTT.

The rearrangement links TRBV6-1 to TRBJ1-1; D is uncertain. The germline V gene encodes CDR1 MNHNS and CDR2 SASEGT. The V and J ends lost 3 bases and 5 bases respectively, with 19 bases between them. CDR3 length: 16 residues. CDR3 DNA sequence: TGTGCCAGCAGTGACCTCCGGACCGACCTGAGGACTGAAGCTTTCTTT. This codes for CASSDLRTDLRTEAFF.

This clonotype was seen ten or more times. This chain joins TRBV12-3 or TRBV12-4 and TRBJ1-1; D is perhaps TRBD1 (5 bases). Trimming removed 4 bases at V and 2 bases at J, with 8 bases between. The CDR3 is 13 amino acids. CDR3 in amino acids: CASSWGPNTEAFF. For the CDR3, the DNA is TGTGCCAGCAGTTGGGGCCCAAACACTGAAGCTTTCTTT.

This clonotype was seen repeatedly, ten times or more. CDR3 bases: TGCAGTGCTACTTGGGACAGGACCTACGAGCAGTACTTC. Its translation is CSATWDRTYEQYF. V usage is TRBV20-1 and J usage is TRBJ2-7; 8 nucleotides line up with TRBD1. CDR1 and CDR2 from the germline V gene are DFQATT and SNEGSKA (reference sequence). The V gene end was trimmed by 4 bases and the J gene end by 2 bases; junction bases not matched to a gene: 4. CDR3 length equals 13 residues.

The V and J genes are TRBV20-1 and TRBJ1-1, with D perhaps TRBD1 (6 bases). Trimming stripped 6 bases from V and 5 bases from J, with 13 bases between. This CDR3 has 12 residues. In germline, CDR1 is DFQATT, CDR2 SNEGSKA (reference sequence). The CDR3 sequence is CSASTGHTEAFF. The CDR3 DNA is TGCAGTGCATCAACAGGGCATACTGAAGCTTTCTTT.

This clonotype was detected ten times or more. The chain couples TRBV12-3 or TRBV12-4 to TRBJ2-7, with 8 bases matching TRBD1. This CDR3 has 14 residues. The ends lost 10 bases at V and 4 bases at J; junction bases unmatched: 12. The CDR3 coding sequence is TGTGCCACGACGGGGGACCGACAGGGGTACGAGCAGTACTTC. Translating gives CATTGDRQGYEQYF.

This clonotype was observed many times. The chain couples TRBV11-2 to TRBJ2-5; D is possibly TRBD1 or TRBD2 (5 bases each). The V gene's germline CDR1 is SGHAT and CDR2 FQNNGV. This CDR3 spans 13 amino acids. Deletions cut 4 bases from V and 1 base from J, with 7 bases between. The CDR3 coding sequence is TGTGCCAGCAGCTGGGACGCCCAAGAGACCCAGTACTTC. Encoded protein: CASSWDAQETQYF.

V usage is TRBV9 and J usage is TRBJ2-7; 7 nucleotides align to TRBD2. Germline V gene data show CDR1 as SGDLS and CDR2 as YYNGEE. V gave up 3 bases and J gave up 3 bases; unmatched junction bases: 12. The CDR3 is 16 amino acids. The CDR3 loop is CASSAVEVAGVYEQYF. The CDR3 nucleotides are TGTGCCAGCAGCGCCGTGGAGGTGGCGGGAGTCTACGAGCAGTACTTC.

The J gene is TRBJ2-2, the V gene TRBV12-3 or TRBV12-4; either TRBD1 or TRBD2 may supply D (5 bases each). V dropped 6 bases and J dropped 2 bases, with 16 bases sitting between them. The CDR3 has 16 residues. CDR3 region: CASSWEGDGNTGELFF. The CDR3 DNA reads TGTGCCAGCAGCTGGGAAGGGGACGGCAACACCGGGGAGCTGTTTTTT.

CDR3 amino acids: CASSPTPGTSEAFF. The CDR3 nucleotides are TGTGCCAGCTCACCTACGCCCGGGACCAGTGAAGCTTTCTTT. This chain links TRBV18 with TRBJ1-1; TRBD1 might be the D (5 bases). Trimming left V 3 bases short and J 7 bases short, with 15 bases between. The length of the CDR3 is 14 residues. Looked up from germline, CDR1 is KGHSH and CDR2 is LQKENI.

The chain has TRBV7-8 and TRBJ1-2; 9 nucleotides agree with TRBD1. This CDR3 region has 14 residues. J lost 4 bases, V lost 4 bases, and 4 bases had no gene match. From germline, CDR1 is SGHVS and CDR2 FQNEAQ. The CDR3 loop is CASSYPDRGYGYTF. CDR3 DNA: TGTGCCAGCAGCTACCCGGACAGGGGCTATGGCTACACCTTC.

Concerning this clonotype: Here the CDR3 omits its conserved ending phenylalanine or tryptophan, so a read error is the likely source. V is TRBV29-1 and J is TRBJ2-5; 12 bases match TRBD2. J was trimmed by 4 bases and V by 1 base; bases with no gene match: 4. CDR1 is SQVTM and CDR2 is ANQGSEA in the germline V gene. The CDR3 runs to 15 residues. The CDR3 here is CSVEVALAGGETQYL. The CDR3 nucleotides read TGCAGCGTTGAAGTCGCACTAGCGGGAGGAGAGACCCAGTACCTC.

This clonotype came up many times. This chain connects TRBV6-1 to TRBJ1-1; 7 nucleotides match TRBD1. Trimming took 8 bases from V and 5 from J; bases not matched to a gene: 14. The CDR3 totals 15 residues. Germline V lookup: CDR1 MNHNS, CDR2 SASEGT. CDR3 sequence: CASGKYRGLATEAFF. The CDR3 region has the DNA TGTGCCAGCGGGAAGTACAGGGGTTTGGCGACTGAAGCTTTCTTT.

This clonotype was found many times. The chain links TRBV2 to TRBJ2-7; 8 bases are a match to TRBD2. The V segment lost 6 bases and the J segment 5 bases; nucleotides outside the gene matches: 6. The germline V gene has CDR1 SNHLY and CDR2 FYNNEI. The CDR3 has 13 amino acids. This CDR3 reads CASRPGLVDEQYF. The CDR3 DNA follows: TGTGCCAGCAGGCCGGGACTAGTCGACGAGCAGTACTTC.

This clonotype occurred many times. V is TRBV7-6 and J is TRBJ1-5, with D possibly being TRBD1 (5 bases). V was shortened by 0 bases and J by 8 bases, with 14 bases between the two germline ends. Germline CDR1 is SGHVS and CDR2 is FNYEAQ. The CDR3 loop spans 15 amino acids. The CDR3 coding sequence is TGTGCCAGCAGCTTAGCTCTGGGTCGGGGGGAGCCCCAGCATTTT. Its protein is CASSLALGRGEPQHF.

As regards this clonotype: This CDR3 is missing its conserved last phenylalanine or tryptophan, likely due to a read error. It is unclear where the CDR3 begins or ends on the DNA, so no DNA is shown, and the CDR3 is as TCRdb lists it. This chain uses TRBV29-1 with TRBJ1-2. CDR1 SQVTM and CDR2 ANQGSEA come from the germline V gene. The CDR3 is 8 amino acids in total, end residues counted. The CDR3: CSVEDGPV.

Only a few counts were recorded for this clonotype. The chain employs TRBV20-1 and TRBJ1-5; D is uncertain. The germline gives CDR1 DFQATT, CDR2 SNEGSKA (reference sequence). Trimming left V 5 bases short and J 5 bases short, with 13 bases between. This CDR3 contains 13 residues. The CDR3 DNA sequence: TGCAGTGCTGGCGGGATAGAGCATCAGCCCCAGCATTTT. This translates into CSAGGIEHQPQHF.